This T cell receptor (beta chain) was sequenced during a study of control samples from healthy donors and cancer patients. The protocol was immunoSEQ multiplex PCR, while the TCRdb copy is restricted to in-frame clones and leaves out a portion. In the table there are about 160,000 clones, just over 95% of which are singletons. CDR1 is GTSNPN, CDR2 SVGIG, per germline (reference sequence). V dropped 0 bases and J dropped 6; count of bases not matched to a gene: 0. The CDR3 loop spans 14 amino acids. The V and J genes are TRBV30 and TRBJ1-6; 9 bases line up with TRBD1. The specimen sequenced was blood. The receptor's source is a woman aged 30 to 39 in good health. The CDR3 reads CAWSVQGANSPLHF. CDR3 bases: TGTGCCTGGAGTGTACAGGGGGCTAATTCACCCCTCCACTTT.